This T cell receptor beta chain was observed in a study of T cells in Graves' hyperthyroidism and ophthalmopathy. Overall study results and limits: Blood shared most expanded thyroid clonotypes above 0.001.

Drawn at first hyperthyroidism diagnosis, the blood sample preceded any ophthalmopathy symptoms. PBMCs were derived from 10 ml fresh peripheral blood. The CDR3 runs to 17 residues. V was cut by 6 bases and J by 6 bases, with 23 bases left in between. Germline loops: CDR1 SNHLY, CDR2 FYNNEI. Details on this clonotype: The antigen is not known.

TCR beta CDR3 regions were amplified from RNA transcripts. The study used the HTBI primer set for a first-round RT-PCR of the TCR CDR3. TCRdb processed the multiplex PCR reads anew with MiXCR; each CDR3 protein has one entry. The sample lists 40,000 or so distinct CDR3 sequences, roughly 50% occurring once. The sequenced material came from blood. The clonotype originates from a woman aged 45-65 years with Graves' hyperthyroidism that later progressed to Graves' ophthalmopathy. The rearrangement uses TRBV2 and TRBJ2-2; D may be TRBD1 (6 bases). CDR3 bases: TGTGCCAGCAGGGAAACCCGTACAGGGTTGGGGGCCGGGGAGCTGTTTTTT. Its protein is CASRETRTGLGAGELFF.